One and the same sample provided the 32 T cell receptor beta chains below, sequenced in a study of spatial heterogeneity in lung cancer. Time point denoted: sample taken at primary tumor resection. Whole RNA from tumor, nontumor lung or frozen PBMC was sequenced unsorted. TCRdb processed the 5' RACE reads anew with MiXCR; each CDR3 protein has one entry. This sample has about 4,100 distinct CDR3 sequences, with less than 30% found just once. The material was PBMCs, obtained at surgery. The receptors here all came from a female donor with early-stage non-small cell lung cancer.

This clonotype was found a few times. For a library built for alpha chains, this beta chain is a stray read; little rests on its size. The V and J genes are TRBV6-5 and TRBJ2-5; 13 positions agree with TRBD2. Germline V CDR1 and CDR2: MNHEY, SVGAGI. The CDR3 has 18 amino acids. V lost 5 bases to trimming and J lost 4 bases; unmatched junction nucleotides: 13. The CDR3 spells CASSRPGLAGPRGETQYF. CDR3 DNA sequence: TGTGCCAGCAGTCGACCGGGACTAGCGGGACCGCGGGGAGAGACCCAGTACTTC.

On this clonotype itself: This beta chain appears as a stray read in a library generated for alpha chains; its size is not informative. The chain uses TRBV3-1 and TRBJ2-7; 7 bases map to TRBD2. V was pared by 0 bases and J by 3 bases, with 8 bases of the junction left unmatched. The V gene's germline CDR1 is LGHDT and CDR2 YNNKEL (reference sequence). The CDR3 sequence is 16 residues long. This CDR3 is CASSQDSAGANYEQYF. CDR3 DNA sequence: TGTGCCAGCAGCCAAGATTCGGCGGGAGCTAACTACGAGCAGTACTTC.

Worth noting for this clonotype: Since it is a stray read in a library aimed at alpha chains, this beta chain has a size that is not meaningful. The genes are TRBV11-2 and TRBJ2-7; D remains ambiguous. The CDR3 totals 14 residues. V was pared by 1 base and J by 8 bases, with 15 bases between. Germline V gives CDR1 SGHAT, CDR2 FQNNGV. The DNA of the CDR3 is TGTGCCAGCAGCTTAGCTTTCGCCCGAGGACAGCAGTACTTC. Protein sequence: CASSLAFARGQQYF.

Only a few counts were recorded for this clonotype. This beta chain is off target for a library built for alpha chains, so its abundance means little. This chain connects TRBV29-1 to TRBJ2-3; TRBD2 is a possible D gene (7 bases). CDR1 and CDR2 (germline): SQVTM, ANQGSEA. This CDR3 has 14 amino acids. The CDR3 spells CTAQGRGGTDTQYF. The DNA for the CDR3 is TGCACCGCCCAGGGGAGGGGCGGCACAGATACGCAGTATTTT.

By share of the sample, this clonotype is medium-sized. This beta chain lies outside the target of a library built for alpha chains; its clone size means little. The V and J genes are TRBV7-2 and TRBJ2-1; D is perhaps TRBD2 (6 bases). V dropped 5 bases and J dropped 9 bases, with 20 bases sitting between them. This CDR3 is 15 amino acids long. CDR1 and CDR2 (germline): SGHTA, FQGNSA. CDR3 bases: TGTGCCAGCAGCCCGGAACTAGCAGGGAATCCTGAGCAGTTCTTC. Translating it yields CASSPELAGNPEQFF.

On this clonotype: In a library made to pick up alpha chains, this beta chain is a stray read with a size that means little. This chain links TRBV24-1 with TRBJ2-5; TRBD2 matches 12 bases. Unmatched junction bases numbered 11, after V lost 3 bases and J lost 7 bases. CDR3 length: 17 residues. The germline gives CDR1 KGHDR, CDR2 SFDVKD. CDR3 nucleotide sequence: TGTGCCACCAGTGATCGCCGGACTAGCGGGACCAGGGGGACCCAGTACTTC. As protein: CATSDRRTSGTRGTQYF.

The table lists this clonotype with a few counts. Because this beta chain is a stray read in a library intended to capture alpha chains, its abundance should not be given much weight. The chain links TRBV18 to TRBJ2-5, with 7 bases matching TRBD1. This CDR3 contains 14 residues. Germline loops: CDR1 KGHSH, CDR2 LQKENI. Trimming cost V 3 bases and J 6 bases; bases outside gene matches: 7. The CDR3 sequence is CASSPPQGVQTQYF. DNA of the CDR3: TGTGCCAGCTCACCTCCCCAGGGGGTCCAGACCCAGTACTTC.

The table lists this clonotype with a few counts. Since it is a stray read in a library aimed at alpha chains, this beta chain has a size that is not meaningful. This chain joins TRBV7-2 and TRBJ2-7; 10 bases fit TRBD1. The CDR3 sequence is 13 residues long. Germline loops: CDR1 SGHTA, CDR2 FQGNSA. The V segment lost 5 bases and the J segment 4 bases; nucleotides outside the gene matches: 2. CDR3 sequence: CASSTDRGYEQYF. CDR3 DNA: TGTGCCAGCAGCACGGACAGGGGGTACGAGCAGTACTTC.

This clonotype was found a few times. For a library built for alpha chains, this beta chain is a stray read; little rests on its size. The gene calls are TRBV28 and TRBJ2-5; TRBD1 aligns across 7 bases. CDR1 is MDHEN, CDR2 SYDVKM, per germline. The V segment lost 4 bases and the J segment 4 bases; nucleotides outside the gene matches: 6. The length of the CDR3 is 14 residues. The CDR3, as DNA: TGTGCCAGCAGTTCCACAGGGGATTCAGAGACCCAGTACTTC. Residues: CASSSTGDSETQYF.

To note about this clonotype: This beta chain is an unintended read in a library built for alpha chains; its size means little. This chain connects TRBV9 to TRBJ2-1; D is unresolved. This CDR3 comprises 10 residues. Germline values: CDR1 SGDLS, CDR2 YYNGEE. V lost 3 bases and J lost 6, with 1 base in between. CDR3 nucleotide sequence: TGTGCCAGCAGCGGCAATGAGCAGTTCTTC. Translation gives CASSGNEQFF.

In its sample, this clonotype was seen once. Because the library targeted alpha chains, this beta chain is an off-target read whose size means little. The chain recombines TRBV28 with TRBJ2-7; TRBD1 is a possible D gene (6 bases). This CDR3 comprises 12 residues. Germline-derived CDR1 and CDR2 are MDHEN and SYDVKM. V lost 6 bases and J lost 6, with 12 bases in between. The CDR3 nucleotides read TGTGCCAGCAGACCCGGACAGTTCGAGCAGTACTTC. Amino acid sequence: CASRPGQFEQYF.

Points on this clonotype: This beta chain slipped into a library made for alpha chains as a stray read, so its size is not meaningful. The rearrangement joins TRBV7-6 to TRBJ2-1; TRBD1 agrees at 7 bases. This CDR3 is built from 15 residues. J gave up 2 bases and V 4 bases, and 5 bases lay outside the gene matches. CDR1 and CDR2 (germline): SGHVS, FNYEAQ. CDR3 nucleotide sequence: TGTGCCAGCAGCTCGCACAGGGGAACCTACAATGAGCAGTTCTTC. Encoded protein: CASSSHRGTYNEQFF.

By its share, this clonotype is medium-sized. The library was built for alpha chains, so this beta chain is an off-target read and its size means little. J is TRBJ2-1 and V is TRBV10-3; 8 bases are shared with TRBD1. V was clipped by 2 bases and J by 1 base; unmatched bases: 10. The CDR3 spans 18 residues. Germline values: CDR1 ENHRY, CDR2 SYGVKD. CDR3: CAISERDSRQGSYNEQFF. CDR3 nucleotides: TGTGCCATCAGTGAGAGGGACTCCCGACAGGGGTCCTACAATGAGCAGTTCTTC.

The table lists this clonotype with a few counts. The library was prepared for alpha chains; this beta chain is a stray read, so its frequency means little. This chain links TRBV28 with TRBJ2-7; perhaps D is TRBD1 or TRBD2 (5 bases each). Per germline, CDR1 MDHEN and CDR2 SYDVKM. The V and J ends lost 5 bases and 5 bases respectively, with 19 bases between them. The CDR3 covers 15 residues. This CDR3 is CASSPTLAGRDEQYF. DNA for the CDR3: TGTGCCAGCAGTCCGACGTTAGCAGGGCGGGACGAGCAGTACTTC.

About this clonotype itself: The size of this beta chain means little, since it is a stray read in a library made for alpha chains. The V call is TRBV6-2 or TRBV6-3, the J call TRBJ2-1, with 8 positions matching TRBD1. CDR3 size: 16 residues. Germline assignment: CDR1 MNHEY and CDR2 SVGEGT. V was pared by 4 bases and J by 3 bases, with 8 bases of the junction left unmatched. This CDR3 is CASSSFGTGYYNEQFF. CDR3 nucleotides: TGTGCCAGCAGTTCCTTCGGGACAGGTTACTACAATGAGCAGTTCTTC.

This clonotype is medium-sized (0.01 to 0.1%). This beta chain appears as a stray read in a library generated for alpha chains; its size is not informative. This chain connects TRBV7-8 to TRBJ2-7; no definite D call. Trimming pared 5 bases from V and 7 bases from J, leaving 21 bases between. The CDR3 runs 15 residues. Germline CDR1 and CDR2: SGHVS and FQNEAQ. The CDR3 nucleotides are TGTGCCAGCAGCCCCTTCCAAGGACCTACGTGGGAGCAGTACTTC. It translates to CASSPFQGPTWEQYF.

This clonotype is categorized as medium-sized (0.01 to 0.1%). Because the library targeted alpha chains, this beta chain is an off-target read whose size means little. The J gene is TRBJ2-2, the V gene TRBV9; 12 bases are shared with TRBD2. This CDR3 comprises 16 residues. Germline V CDR1 and CDR2: SGDLS, YYNGEE. Trimming cost V 4 bases and J 5 bases; bases outside gene matches: 6. Here the CDR3 reads CASSKTSGRRTGELFF. In nucleotides, the CDR3 is TGTGCCAGCAGCAAGACTAGCGGGAGACGGACCGGGGAGCTGTTTTTT.

Only a few counts were recorded for this clonotype. Little can be read into the size of this beta chain, an off-target read in a library designed for alpha chains. The CDR3 coding sequence is TGTGCCAGCAGTTTAAGCGGGAGTAACTACGAGCAGTACTTC. Translated, it gives CASSLSGSNYEQYF. V and J are TRBV28 and TRBJ2-7; 8 bases align to TRBD2. V was clipped by 2 bases and J by 3 bases; unmatched bases: 3. Germline V gives CDR1 MDHEN, CDR2 SYDVKM. CDR3 size: 14 residues.

This clonotype is termed medium-sized. Since the library was made to target alpha chains, this beta chain is a stray read and its abundance is not meaningful. The genes are TRBV29-1 and TRBJ2-5; 9 nucleotides align to TRBD2. Germline loops: CDR1 SQVTM, CDR2 ANQGSEA. The CDR3 is 12 amino acids. J was trimmed by 4 bases and V by 7 bases; bases with no gene match: 4. The CDR3 nucleotides are TGCAGCGGCCTGACTAGCGGAGAGACCCAGTACTTC. Translating gives CSGLTSGETQYF. The variable domain in full, completed from reference TRBV29-1 and TRBJ2-5, reads SAVISQKPSRDICQRGTSLTIQCQVDSQVTMMFWYRQQPGQSLTLIATANQGSEATYESGFVIDKFPISRPNLTFSTLTVSNMSPEDSSIYLCSGLTSGETQYFGPGTRLLVL.

Turning to this clonotype: This beta chain slipped into a library made for alpha chains as a stray read, so its size is not meaningful. The chain carries TRBV10-3 and TRBJ2-7; possibly TRBD1 for D (6 bases). Germline V lookup: CDR1 ENHRY, CDR2 SYGVKD. The CDR3 totals 13 residues. V was clipped by 6 bases and J by 3 bases, with 12 bases between them. CDR3 coding DNA: TGTGCCATCAGACCGGACAGAAACTACGAGCAGTACTTC. Translating it yields CAIRPDRNYEQYF.

This clonotype ranks as medium-sized. This beta chain is an unintended read in a library built for alpha chains; its size means little. The V call is TRBV12-3 or TRBV12-4, the J call TRBJ2-1; 13 bases agree with TRBD2. CDR3 size: 16 residues. The V gene end was trimmed by 6 bases and the J gene end by 7 bases; junction bases not matched to a gene: 9. The CDR3 loop is CASRRGTSGNMNEQFF. CDR3 sequence (DNA): TGTGCCAGCAGACGAGGGACTAGCGGGAATATGAATGAGCAGTTCTTC.

In this sample, this clonotype turned up a few times. This beta chain turned up in a library designed for alpha chains; as an off-target read, its abundance says little. The CDR3, as DNA: TGTGCCAGCTCACCATACGGAACTAACAATGAGCAGTTCTTC. As protein: CASSPYGTNNEQFF. The gene calls are TRBV18 and TRBJ2-1, with D uncertain. V lost 2 bases, J lost 5 bases, and 10 bases lay in between. Germline loops: CDR1 KGHSH, CDR2 LQKENI. This CDR3 has 14 residues.

By share of the sample, this clonotype is medium-sized (0.01 to 0.1%). As an off-target read in a library built for alpha chains, this beta chain has a frequency of little significance. The chain links TRBV5-1 to TRBJ2-4, with a tentative D call TRBD1 (6 bases). Trimming removed 4 bases at V and 0 bases at J, with 11 bases between. Germline values: CDR1 SGHRS, CDR2 YFSETQ. The CDR3 runs to 15 residues. CDR3 sequence: CASSGTGLAKNIQYF. The CDR3 DNA reads as TGCGCCAGCAGCGGTACAGGGCTAGCCAAAAACATTCAGTACTTC.

By its share, this clonotype is medium-sized. The size of this beta chain means little, since it is a stray read in a library made for alpha chains. V is TRBV28 and J is TRBJ2-5; the D gene is possibly TRBD1 (5 bases). CDR1 is MDHEN and CDR2 is SYDVKM in the germline V gene. CDR3 length: 14 residues. The ends were cut back, 6 bases at V and 8 bases at J, with 19 bases in the middle. The CDR3 loop reads CASSGDSNRITQYF. CDR3 DNA sequence: TGTGCCAGCAGCGGTGACAGCAATAGGATCACCCAGTACTTC.

As to this clonotype: This beta chain was picked up by a library intended for alpha chains and is off target, so its count carries little meaning. The J gene is TRBJ2-5, the V gene TRBV19; 8 bases fit TRBD2. The germline V gene has CDR1 LNHDA and CDR2 SQIVND (reference sequence). This CDR3 has 14 amino acids. Trimming cost V 5 bases and J 5 bases; bases outside gene matches: 7. CDR3 sequence: CASSERLALETQYF. In DNA form, the CDR3 reads TGTGCCAGTAGTGAACGACTAGCGCTGGAGACCCAGTACTTC.

This clonotype is medium-sized within its sample. This beta chain is an off-target read within a library intended for alpha chains, so its frequency means little. Here the CDR3 reads CASSQEVAGADTQYF. The CDR3 DNA reads TGTGCCAGCAGCCAAGAGGTGGCGGGAGCAGATACGCAGTATTTT. The chain couples TRBV4-2 to TRBJ2-3, with 7 bases aligning to TRBD2. Unmatched junction bases numbered 4, after V lost 0 bases and J lost 4 bases. This CDR3 spans 15 amino acids. Germline CDR1 is LGHNA and CDR2 is YNFKEQ.

For this clonotype: In a library made to pick up alpha chains, this beta chain is a stray read with a size that means little. V gene TRBV28 combines with J gene TRBJ2-7; the D gene is possibly TRBD1 (6 bases). The CDR3 has 14 residues. Germline CDR1 MDHEN, CDR2 SYDVKM. With 6 bases removed from V and 4 bases from J, the gap between germline ends came to 16 bases. The chain's CDR3 is CASSSGTTPYEQYV. CDR3 in DNA: TGTGCCAGCAGCAGTGGGACAACGCCTTACGAGCAGTACGTC.

About this clonotype: This beta chain turned up in a library designed for alpha chains; as an off-target read, its abundance says little. This sequence joins TRBV30 and TRBJ2-1, with a tentative D call TRBD2 (5 bases). This CDR3 has 12 amino acids. Germline V lookup: CDR1 GTSNPN, CDR2 SVGIG (reference sequence). V gave up 2 bases and J gave up 6 bases, with 8 bases separating them. In DNA form, the CDR3 reads TGTGCCTGGAGTCGGACTGGCAATGAGCAGTTCTTC. Its protein product is CAWSRTGNEQFF.

Note on this clonotype: This beta chain came through as a stray read in a library set up for alpha chains, and its size says little. V and J are TRBV20-1 and TRBJ2-7, with TRBD1 as a possible D gene (6 bases). Looked up from germline, CDR1 is DFQATT and CDR2 is SNEGSKA (reference sequence). Trimming removed 5 bases from V and 3 bases from J, with 17 bases in between. This CDR3 region has 14 residues. The CDR3: CSAAQGQGFYEQYF. The CDR3 region has the DNA TGCAGTGCTGCCCAGGGGCAGGGATTCTACGAGCAGTACTTC.

As regards this clonotype: For a library built for alpha chains, this beta chain is a stray read; little rests on its size. The rearrangement links TRBV13 to TRBJ2-7, with a possible D match to TRBD2 (5 bases). Germline CDR1 PRHDT, CDR2 FYEKMQ (reference sequence). The CDR3 runs 15 residues. V lost 1 base and J 0 bases, leaving 10 bases between the germline ends. DNA for the CDR3: TGTGCCAGCAGCTTAGCGGGGTACAGCTCCTACGAGCAGTACTTC. Encoded protein: CASSLAGYSSYEQYF.

This clonotype appeared a few times. This beta chain appears as a stray read in a library generated for alpha chains; its size is not informative. The chain carries TRBV28 and TRBJ2-2; 7 nucleotides match TRBD2. Germline trimming cut 3 bases from V and 6 bases from J; bases unmatched to any gene: 13. This CDR3 spans 17 amino acids. Germline V gives CDR1 MDHEN, CDR2 SYDVKM. DNA of the CDR3: TGTGCCAGCAGTTTCCCGCCGACAGCGACTAGCCCCGGGGAGCTGTTTTTT. It encodes CASSFPPTATSPGELFF.

By share, this clonotype counts as medium-sized. The library was prepared for alpha chains; this beta chain is a stray read, so its frequency means little. The chain links TRBV6-1 to TRBJ2-5, with TRBD2 matching 9 bases. The germline gives CDR1 MNHNS, CDR2 SASEGT. There are 16 residues in the CDR3. The V and J ends lost 2 bases and 4 bases, in that order; junction bases with no gene match: 8. The CDR3 DNA reads TGTGCCAGCAGTGAACTCCCTAGCGGGACGCGAGAGACCCAGTACTTC. It codes for CASSELPSGTRETQYF.